This entry describes one T cell receptor (beta chain). These data come from a study of technical replicates of blood from several donors. CDR3 size: 16 residues. Data came from immunoSEQ multiplex PCR; TCRdb stores just in-frame clones and leaves some out. The table lists 60,000 to 95,000 clones, around 92% of them singletons, with 0.37% in the top ten. Material for sequencing was T cells isolated from PBMCs. The chain links TRBV12-2 to TRBJ1-4; the table's D call, TRBD1, has no DNA check behind it. TRBV12-2 is flagged as a pseudogene. The source is a human donor in good health. Some clones in this sample may be carry-over from other donors' samples. This chain's CDR3 is CASTPGTGGKNEKLFF. As DNA, the CDR3 is TGTGCATCTACACCCGGGACAGGGGGCAAAAATGAAAAACTGTTTTTT.